Listed below are T cell receptor beta chains from one sample, sequenced in a study of blood T cells in healthy people across ages. TCRdb analysed the 5' RACE reads with MiXCR anew, one entry per CDR3 protein. This table holds about 830,000 distinct CDR3 sequences, approximately 67% found once. Sequencing used blood. The receptors derive from a man aged 25-40 years in good health. The conserved cysteine and the conserved F or W are not part of the CDR3 here.

j_call,v_call,cdr3_aa
-,TRBV5-6,ASSGDDGRSYEQY
TRBJ1-2,TRBV7-6,ASSLGTGGNGYGYT
TRBJ2-5,TRBV24-1,ATSDLVGLERETQY
-,TRBV20-1,SAYPPGLYFYEQY
TRBJ2-1,TRBV29-1,SVELAGSSYNEQF
TRBJ2-1,TRBV6-2/TRBV6-3,ASKGTGKTYNEQF
TRBJ2-1,TRBV12-3/TRBV12-4,ASSPVAGGYNEQF
TRBJ1-1,TRBV19,ASSDRVGGVNTEAF
TRBJ2-7,TRBV10-3,AISDSQGLHEQY
TRBJ2-5,TRBV7-2,ASSLGNGAQETQY
TRBJ2-7,TRBV10-3,AISGDRGSSYEQY
TRBJ2-1,TRBV2,ASSADHRDEQF
TRBJ2-1,TRBV5-6,ASSSRGHNEQF
TRBJ2-5,TRBV7-3,ASSPSGGFGTQY
TRBJ1-4,TRBV11-2,ASSLATSGEKLF
TRBJ2-1,TRBV7-9,ASSPALWADEQF
-,TRBV4-3,ASSQVSSEAYEQY
TRBJ1-1,TRBV12-3/TRBV12-4,ASSNGQRNTEAF
TRBJ1-4,TRBV15,ATSRPAGKEKLF
TRBJ2-7,TRBV24-1,ATSAADRGEQY
TRBJ2-7,TRBV9,ASSVRPGLDEQY
TRBJ2-1,TRBV2,ASSVRASGGLNEQF
TRBJ1-1,TRBV7-2,ASSPNGGTNTEAF
TRBJ1-4,TRBV7-8,ASSLGPAGVEKLF
TRBJ1-2,TRBV9,ASSVAAGRFYGYT
TRBJ1-2,TRBV20-1,SARALGTEVSFYGYT
TRBJ2-7,TRBV5-5,ASSLEGPPIYEQY
TRBJ2-1,TRBV18,ASSPDGGNEQF
TRBJ2-5,TRBV9,ASSVAPAPQETQY
TRBJ2-3,TRBV29-1,SVEATGLTDTQY
TRBJ2-1,TRBV12-3/TRBV12-4,ASTERGELF